A selection of T cell receptor beta chains follows, all from one sample in a study of blood T cell repertoires in COVID-19. Method: immunoSEQ multiplex PCR; TCRdb's copy keeps in-frame clones and lacks some. The sample contains tens of thousands of clones, about four fifths of which appear only once. Material: peripheral blood. These TCRs come from a human donor in a cohort sampled during active COVID-19. Both conserved end residues are part of each CDR3. The order of the fields is CDR3 length, J gene, clone size, V gene, D gene, CDR3 protein, CDR3 DNA. The D gene is left open where the match is weak. A row's size may be missing; if present it is once, few, many or a size class.

15 TRBJ2-7 NA TRBV7-2 TRBD1 CASSLVQGGLGEQYF TGTGCCAGCAGCTTAGTACAGGGGGGTCTCGGCGAGCAGTACTTC
15 TRBJ1-5 few TRBV19 TRBD1 CASRMTGGFNQPQHF TGTGCCAGTAGGATGACAGGGGGCTTTAATCAGCCCCAGCATTTT
14 TRBJ2-4 NA TRBV19 NA CASSIPVAKNIQYF TGTGCCAGTAGTATACCGGTAGCCAAAAACATTCAGTACTTC
17 TRBJ1-1 NA TRBV14 TRBD1 CASSPLGQAAANTEAFF TGTGCCAGCAGCCCACTGGGACAGGCCGCGGCGAACACTGAAGCTTTCTTT
14 TRBJ2-7 NA TRBV5-1 NA CASSLGYEVNEQYF TGCGCCAGCAGCTTGGGTTATGAGGTCAACGAGCAGTACTTC
17 TRBJ2-6 NA TRBV18 TRBD2 CASSPNPGGAGANVLTF TGTGCCAGCTCCCCTAACCCGGGAGGGGCTGGGGCCAACGTCCTGACTTTC
15 TRBJ2-3 NA TRBV4-2 NA CASSQLKQVSDTQYF TGTGCCAGCAGCCAACTTAAACAGGTTTCAGATACGCAGTATTTT
15 TRBJ1-4 NA TRBV6-5 NA CASRLGHGQSEKLFF TGTGCCAGCAGACTGGGCCACGGACAGTCGGAAAAACTGTTTTTT
13 TRBJ1-3 NA TRBV19 NA CASTGGLGNTIYF TGTGCCAGCACCGGGGGGTTAGGAAACACCATATATTTT
14 TRBJ1-1 NA TRBV28 NA CASSLRGLNTEAFF TGTGCCAGCAGTTTGCGGGGCCTGAACACTGAAGCTTTCTTT
15 TRBJ2-1 NA TRBV5-5 TRBD2 CASSSLAGGNLEQFF TGTGCCAGCAGCTCCCTAGCGGGGGGGAATCTCGAGCAGTTCTTC
14 TRBJ2-2 NA TRBV30 TRBD2 CAWQKTGGTGELFF TGTGCCTGGCAAAAAACGGGAGGCACCGGGGAGCTGTTTTTT
15 TRBJ1-1 NA TRBV19 TRBD1 CASRFNRDRGTEAFF TGTGCCAGTAGGTTCAACCGGGACAGGGGTACTGAAGCTTTCTTT
14 TRBJ1-5 NA TRBV28 TRBD1 CASSMGQAYQPQHF TGTGCCAGCAGTATGGGACAGGCCTATCAGCCCCAGCATTTT
14 TRBJ1-2 NA TRBV7-2 NA CASSTSQGNYGYTF TGTGCCAGCAGCACCTCCCAGGGCAACTATGGCTACACCTTC
15 TRBJ1-2 NA TRBV14 NA CASSQVGGGSLSYTF TGTGCCAGCAGCCAAGTTGGGGGAGGCTCCTTGAGCTACACCTTC
12 TRBJ1-2 once TRBV2 TRBD1 CARQGLGYGYTF TGTGCCAGACAGGGGTTGGGATATGGCTACACCTTC
15 TRBJ1-1 NA TRBV5-4 NA CASSPPGTMNTEAFF TGTGCCAGCAGCCCGCCCGGGACAATGAACACTGAAGCTTTCTTT
15 TRBJ2-7 few TRBV7-8 NA CASSRTGQVSYEQYF TGTGCCAGCAGCCGCACTGGCCAGGTATCCTACGAGCAGTACTTC
13 TRBJ2-1 many TRBV7-9 NA CATHRGAYNEQFF TGTGCCACCCACCGCGGAGCCTACAATGAGCAGTTCTTC